The next 5 T cell receptor beta chains were all read from a single sample in a study of T cells in Graves' hyperthyroidism and ophthalmopathy. Researchers took RNA transcripts and amplified the TCR beta CDR3 regions from them. During a first-round RT-PCR of the TCR CDR3, the HTBI primer set was used. Each CDR3 protein gets one entry after TCRdb re-called the multiplex PCR reads with MiXCR. The sample lists approximately 530,000 distinct CDR3 sequences; roughly a sixth were seen once. Sequenced material: blood. The receptors come from a woman younger than 30 with Graves' hyperthyroidism.

This clonotype turned up a few times. The CDR3 sequence: CATRELAGANQPQHF. The CDR3 DNA sequence: TGTGCCACCAGAGAGCTAGCCGGTGCCAATCAGCCCCAGCATTTT. The chain uses TRBV15 and TRBJ1-5; D remains ambiguous. Trimming pared 6 bases from V and 3 bases from J, leaving 15 bases between. The CDR3 spans 15 residues. Per the germline V gene, CDR1 is LNHNV and CDR2 is YYDKDF (reference sequence). Full variable domain (remainder filled in from reference TRBV15 and TRBJ1-5): DAMVIQNPRYQVTQFGKPVTLSCSQTLNHNVMYWYQQKSSQAPKLLFHYYDKDFNNEADTPDNFQSRRPNTSFCFLDIRSPGLGDTAMYLCATRELAGANQPQHFGDGTRLSIL.

This clonotype has a count of ten or more. The chain couples TRBV2 to TRBJ2-7; D gene unclear. Trimming removed 4 bases from V and 2 bases from J, with 6 bases in between. The CDR3 has 12 amino acids. The germline V gene has CDR1 SNHLY and CDR2 FYNNEI. In DNA, the CDR3 is TGTGCCAGCAGTGTGGGAACCTACGAGCAGTACTTC. The encoded protein is CASSVGTYEQYF.

This clonotype was recorded at least ten times. The gene calls are TRBV28 and TRBJ2-2; 13 positions agree with TRBD2. CDR1 MDHEN and CDR2 SYDVKM come from the germline V gene. The CDR3 is 16 amino acids. Losses at the gene ends were 7 bases for V and 7 bases for J; bases not matched to a gene: 9. As DNA, the CDR3 is TGTGCCAGCACCACTGGACTAGCGGGAGCGGGCGGGGAGCTGTTTTTT. Translating gives CASTTGLAGAGGELFF. The full variable domain, with the rest looked up from reference TRBV28 and TRBJ2-2, is DVKVTQSSRYLVKRTGEKVFLECVQDMDHENMFWYRQDPGLGLRLIYFSYDVKMKEKGDIPEGYSVSREKKERFSLILESASTNQTSMYLCASTTGLAGAGGELFFGEGSRLTVL.

CDR3 loop: CASSPLSRAQETQYF. CDR3 DNA: TGTGCCAGCAGCCCCCTCTCCAGGGCCCAAGAGACCCAGTACTTC. V is TRBV5-6 and J is TRBJ2-5, with D perhaps matching TRBD1 (5 bases). The ends were cut back, 4 bases at V and 1 base at J, with 14 bases in the middle. Germline CDR1 reads SGHDT; CDR2 reads YYEEEE. The CDR3 extends over 15 amino acids. Looking up the rest from reference TRBV5-6 and TRBJ2-5 gives the full variable domain: DAGVTQSPTHLIKTRGQQVTLRCSPKSGHDTVSWYQQALGQGPQFIFQYYEEEERQRGNFPDRFSGHQFPNYSSELNVNALLLGDSALYLCASSPLSRAQETQYFGPGTRLLVL.

The chain employs TRBV15 and TRBJ2-1, with D perhaps matching TRBD1 or TRBD2 (6 bases each). The CDR3 runs 18 residues. Deletions cut 5 bases from V and 0 bases from J, with 20 bases between. CDR1 and CDR2 (germline): LNHNV, YYDKDF (reference sequence). CDR3 sequence reads: CATSPQLGGHPSYNEQFF. In DNA form, the CDR3 reads TGTGCCACCAGCCCCCAACTCGGGGGACATCCCTCCTACAATGAGCAGTTCTTC.